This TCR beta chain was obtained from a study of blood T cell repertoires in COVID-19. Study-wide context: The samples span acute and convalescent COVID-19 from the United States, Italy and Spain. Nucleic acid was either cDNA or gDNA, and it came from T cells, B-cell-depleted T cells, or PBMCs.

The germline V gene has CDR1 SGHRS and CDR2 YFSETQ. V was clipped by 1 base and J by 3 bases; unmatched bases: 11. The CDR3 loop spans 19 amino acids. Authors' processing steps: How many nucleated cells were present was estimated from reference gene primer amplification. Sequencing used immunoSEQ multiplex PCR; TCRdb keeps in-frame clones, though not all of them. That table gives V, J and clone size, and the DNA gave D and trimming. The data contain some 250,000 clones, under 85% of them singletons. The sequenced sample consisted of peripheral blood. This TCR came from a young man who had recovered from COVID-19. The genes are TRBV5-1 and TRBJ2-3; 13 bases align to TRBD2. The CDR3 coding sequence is TGCGCCAGCAGCTTGACTAGCGGGGGGGCCTTACATTTTACAGATACGCAGTATTTT. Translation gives CASSLTSGGALHFTDTQYF.